This entry features one T cell receptor (beta chain) sequence. This specimen belongs to a study of cytomegalovirus exposure and HLA in healthy donors. Primers for the PCR totalled 60 Vbeta and 13 Jbeta. TCRdb keeps only in-frame clones here, not all; method: immunoSEQ multiplex PCR. The table lists under 90,000 clones, approximately 71% of them singletons, with approximately 2% in the top ten. Sequencing was carried out using PBMCs. This TCR derives from a man aged 35-49 years in good health and CMV-seronegative.

This chain's CDR3 is CASSFKRALGGEQYF. For the CDR3, the DNA is TGTGCCAGCAGCTTTAAGAGGGCACTGGGGGGCGAGCAGTACTTC. The chain carries TRBV7-9 and TRBJ2-7; D is possibly TRBD2 (6 bases). The CDR3 spans 15 residues. From germline, CDR1 is SEHNR and CDR2 FQNEAQ (reference sequence). The V gene lost 3 bases and the J gene lost 6 bases, with 18 bases spanning the gap.